The source of this T cell receptor beta chain is a study of blood T cell repertoires in COVID-19. Study-level background: There were acute and convalescent COVID-19 samples, and they came from the United States, Italy and Spain.

Germline CDR1 is SGDLS and CDR2 is YYNGEE. The germline V and J ends were trimmed by 2 bases and 3 bases, with 14 bases remaining between them. This CDR3 has 15 amino acids. Some clones are missing from TCRdb's copy, which holds only in-frame ones; the method was immunoSEQ multiplex PCR. In the table there are about 270,000 clones, roughly nine tenths of which are singletons. This receptor was identified in a young woman with COVID-19, enrolled during active disease. The rearrangement uses TRBV9 and TRBJ2-5; maybe TRBD2 (7 bases). Material for sequencing was peripheral blood. CDR3 sequence reads: CASSVNRGGEETQYF. CDR3 nucleotides: TGTGCCAGCAGCGTTAATAGAGGGGGGGAAGAGACCCAGTACTTC.